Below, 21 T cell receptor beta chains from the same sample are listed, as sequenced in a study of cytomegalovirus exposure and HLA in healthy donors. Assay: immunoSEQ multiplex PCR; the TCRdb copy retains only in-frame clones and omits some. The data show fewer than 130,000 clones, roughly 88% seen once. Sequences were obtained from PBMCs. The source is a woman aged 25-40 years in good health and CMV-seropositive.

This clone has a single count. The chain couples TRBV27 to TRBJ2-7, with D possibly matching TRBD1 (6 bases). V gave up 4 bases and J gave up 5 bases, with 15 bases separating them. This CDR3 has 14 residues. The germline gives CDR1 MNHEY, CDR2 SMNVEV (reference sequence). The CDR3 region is CASSSPRGGNEQYF. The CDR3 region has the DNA TGTGCCAGCAGTTCCCCCAGGGGTGGCAACGAGCAGTACTTC.

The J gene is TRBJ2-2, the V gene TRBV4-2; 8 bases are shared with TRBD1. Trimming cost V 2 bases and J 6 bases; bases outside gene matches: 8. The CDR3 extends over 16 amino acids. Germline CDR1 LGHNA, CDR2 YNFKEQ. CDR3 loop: CASSQRTGLLSGELFF. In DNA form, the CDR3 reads TGTGCCAGCAGCCAACGGACAGGGCTTTTGTCCGGGGAGCTGTTTTTT.

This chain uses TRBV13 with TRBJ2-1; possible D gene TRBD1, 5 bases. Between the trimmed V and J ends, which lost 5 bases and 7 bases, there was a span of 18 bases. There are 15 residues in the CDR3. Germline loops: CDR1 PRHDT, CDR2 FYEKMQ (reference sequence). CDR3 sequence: CASSPPGQGPNEQFF. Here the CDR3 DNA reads TGTGCCAGCAGCCCCCCTGGGCAGGGCCCGAATGAGCAGTTCTTC.

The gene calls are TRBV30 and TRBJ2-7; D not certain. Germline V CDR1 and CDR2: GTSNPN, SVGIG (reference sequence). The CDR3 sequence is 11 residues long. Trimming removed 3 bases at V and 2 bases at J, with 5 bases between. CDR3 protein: CAWRSTYEQYF. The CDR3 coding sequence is TGTGCCTGGAGGAGTACCTACGAGCAGTACTTC.

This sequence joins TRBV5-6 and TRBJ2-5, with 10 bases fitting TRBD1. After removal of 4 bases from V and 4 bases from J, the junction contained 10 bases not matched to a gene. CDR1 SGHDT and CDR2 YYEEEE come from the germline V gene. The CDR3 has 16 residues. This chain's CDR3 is CASSGMGQGYLETQYF. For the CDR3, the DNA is TGTGCCAGCAGCGGGATGGGACAGGGGTATTTAGAGACCCAGTACTTC. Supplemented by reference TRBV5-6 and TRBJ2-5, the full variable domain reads DAGVTQSPTHLIKTRGQQVTLRCSPKSGHDTVSWYQQALGQGPQFIFQYYEEEERQRGNFPDRFSGHQFPNYSSELNVNALLLGDSALYLCASSGMGQGYLETQYFGPGTRLLVL.

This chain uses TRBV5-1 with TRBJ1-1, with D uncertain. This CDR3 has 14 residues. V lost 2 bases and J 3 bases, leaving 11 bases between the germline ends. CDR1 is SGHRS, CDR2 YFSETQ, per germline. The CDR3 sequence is CASSFSGWDTEAFF. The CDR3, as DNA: TGCGCCAGCAGCTTTTCCGGGTGGGACACTGAAGCTTTCTTT. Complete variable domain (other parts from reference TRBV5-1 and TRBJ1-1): KAGVTQTPRYLIKTRGQQVTLSCSPISGHRSVSWYQQTPGQGLQFLFEYFSETQRNKGNFPGRFSGRQFSNSRSEMNVSTLELGDSALYLCASSFSGWDTEAFFGQGTRLTVV.

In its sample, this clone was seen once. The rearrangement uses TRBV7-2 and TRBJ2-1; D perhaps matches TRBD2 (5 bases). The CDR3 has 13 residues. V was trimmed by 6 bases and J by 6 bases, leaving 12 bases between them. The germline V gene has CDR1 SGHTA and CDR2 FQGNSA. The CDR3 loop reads CASRSAGLNEQFF. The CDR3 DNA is TGTGCCAGCAGATCGGCGGGCCTCAATGAGCAGTTCTTC.

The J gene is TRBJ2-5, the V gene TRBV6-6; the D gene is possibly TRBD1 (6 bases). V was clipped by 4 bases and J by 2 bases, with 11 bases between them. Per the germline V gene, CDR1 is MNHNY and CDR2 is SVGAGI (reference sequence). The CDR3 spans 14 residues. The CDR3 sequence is CASSSRTAQETQYF. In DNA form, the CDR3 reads TGTGCCAGCAGTTCTCGGACAGCTCAAGAGACCCAGTACTTC.

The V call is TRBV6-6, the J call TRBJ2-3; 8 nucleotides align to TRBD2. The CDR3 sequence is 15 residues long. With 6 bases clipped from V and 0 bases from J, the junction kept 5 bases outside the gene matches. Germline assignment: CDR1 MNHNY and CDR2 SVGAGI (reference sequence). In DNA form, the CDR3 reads TGTGCCAGCAGCTTTAGCGGGGCTAGCACAGATACGCAGTATTTT. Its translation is CASSFSGASTDTQYF.

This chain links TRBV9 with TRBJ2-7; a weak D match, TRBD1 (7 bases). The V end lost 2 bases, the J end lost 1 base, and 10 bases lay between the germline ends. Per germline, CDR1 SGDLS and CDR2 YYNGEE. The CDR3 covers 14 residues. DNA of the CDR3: TGTGCCAGCAGCGTGGGGGGACAGTCCTACGAGCAGTACTTC. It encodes CASSVGGQSYEQYF.

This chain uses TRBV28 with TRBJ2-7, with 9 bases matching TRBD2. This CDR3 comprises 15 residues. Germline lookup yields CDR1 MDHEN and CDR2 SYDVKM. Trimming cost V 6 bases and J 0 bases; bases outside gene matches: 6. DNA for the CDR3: TGTGCCAGCAGCCCCTTGACTAGCGGCTCCTACGAGCAGTACTTC. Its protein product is CASSPLTSGSYEQYF.

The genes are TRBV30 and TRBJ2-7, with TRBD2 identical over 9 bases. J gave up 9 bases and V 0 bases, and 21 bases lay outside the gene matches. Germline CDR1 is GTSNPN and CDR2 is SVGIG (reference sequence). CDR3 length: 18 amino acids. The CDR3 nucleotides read TGTGCCTGGAGTGTAAGAGGGCCTAGCGGGACCACACCGGGGGTGCAGTACTTC. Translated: CAWSVRGPSGTTPGVQYF.

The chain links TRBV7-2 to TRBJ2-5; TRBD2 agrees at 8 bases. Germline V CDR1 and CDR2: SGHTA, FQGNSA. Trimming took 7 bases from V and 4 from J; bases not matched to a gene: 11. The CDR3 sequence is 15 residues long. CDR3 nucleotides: TGTGCCAGCACCATTTCGGGGGGGTTGGGAGAGACCCAGTACTTC. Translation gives CASTISGGLGETQYF.

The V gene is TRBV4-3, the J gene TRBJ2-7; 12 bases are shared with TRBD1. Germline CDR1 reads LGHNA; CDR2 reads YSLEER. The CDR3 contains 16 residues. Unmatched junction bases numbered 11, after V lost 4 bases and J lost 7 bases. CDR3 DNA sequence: TGCGCCAGCAGCCCGCGGTGGGACAGGGGGCCGGGAGAGCAGTACTTC. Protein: CASSPRWDRGPGEQYF.

CDR3 nucleotide sequence: TGTGCCAGCAATGTGGGACTAGCGAGGGAGACCCAGTACTTC. Protein: CASNVGLARETQYF. The rearrangement uses TRBV2 and TRBJ2-5, with TRBD2 matching over 10 bases. J lost 5 bases, V lost 7 bases, and 7 bases had no gene match. The CDR3 has 14 amino acids. CDR1 is SNHLY and CDR2 is FYNNEI in the germline V gene.

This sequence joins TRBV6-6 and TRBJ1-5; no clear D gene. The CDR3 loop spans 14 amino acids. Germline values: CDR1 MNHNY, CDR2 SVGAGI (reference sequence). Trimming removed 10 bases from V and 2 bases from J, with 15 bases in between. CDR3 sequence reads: CATTTGIGNQPQHF. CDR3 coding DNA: TGTGCCACTACGACGGGGATTGGCAATCAGCCCCAGCATTTT.

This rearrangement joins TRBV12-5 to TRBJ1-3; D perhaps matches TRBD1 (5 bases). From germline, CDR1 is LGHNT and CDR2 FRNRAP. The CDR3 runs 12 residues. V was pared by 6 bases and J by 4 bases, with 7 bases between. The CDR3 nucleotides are TGTGCTAGTGGGACAGAAGGAAACACCATATATTTT. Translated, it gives CASGTEGNTIYF.

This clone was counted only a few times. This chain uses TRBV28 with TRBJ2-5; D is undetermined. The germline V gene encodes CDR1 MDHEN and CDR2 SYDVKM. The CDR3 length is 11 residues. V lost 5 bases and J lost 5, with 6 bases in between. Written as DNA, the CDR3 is TGTGCCAGCAGTAATCTGGAGACCCAGTACTTC. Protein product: CASSNLETQYF.

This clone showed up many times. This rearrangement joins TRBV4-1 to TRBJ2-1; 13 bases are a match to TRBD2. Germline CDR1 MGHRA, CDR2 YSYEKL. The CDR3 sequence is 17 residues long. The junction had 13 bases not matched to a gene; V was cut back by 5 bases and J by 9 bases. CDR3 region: CASSWLIGLAGDGEQFF. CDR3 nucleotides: TGCGCCAGCAGCTGGCTAATCGGACTAGCGGGGGATGGTGAGCAGTTCTTC.

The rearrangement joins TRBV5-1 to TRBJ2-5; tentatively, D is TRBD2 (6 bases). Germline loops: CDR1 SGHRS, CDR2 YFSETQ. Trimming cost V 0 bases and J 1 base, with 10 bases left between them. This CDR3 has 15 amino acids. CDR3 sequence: CASSLGLELQETQYF. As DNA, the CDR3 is TGCGCCAGCAGCTTGGGACTAGAACTCCAAGAGACCCAGTACTTC.

The CDR3 nucleotides are TGTGCCAATTCCCCCCTAGCCGCCGAGACCCAGTACTTC. The encoded protein is CANSPLAAETQYF. The V call is TRBV2, the J call TRBJ2-5; tentative D call: TRBD2 (5 bases). V was pared by 10 bases and J by 5 bases, with 17 bases between. The CDR3 extends over 13 amino acids. Looked up from germline, CDR1 is SNHLY and CDR2 is FYNNEI.